The clone carrying this T cell receptor beta chain was counted only a few times. Each CDR3 protein gets one entry after TCRdb re-called the RT-PCR reads with MiXCR. The sample lists some 540,000 distinct CDR3 sequences, 20% to 25% occurring once. The sample is drawn from a study of response to subunit inactivated influenza vaccine. Losses at the gene ends were 8 bases for V and 7 bases for J; bases not matched to a gene: 14. Per the germline V gene, CDR1 is ENHRY and CDR2 is SYGVKD. This CDR3 spans 15 amino acids. The sample also formed part of further work on T cells expressing NK-cell markers. As reported in that work: Beta-chain TCR cDNA was generated via 5'RACE template switching with UMIs. Where a few donors were concerned, these clonotypes also led the CD3+CD56-NKG2C+ fraction.

The TCR was taken from a man aged 45-60 years who received an inactivated influenza vaccine. This chain joins TRBV10-3 and TRBJ2-1; 7 bases are shared with TRBD2. Material: CD4+ T cells sorted from PBMCs, obtained roughly 12 days after vaccination. As DNA, the CDR3 is TGTGCCATCCGAGGTTCGGGAGGCCCCGAAAATGAGCAGTTCTTC. Protein product: CAIRGSGGPENEQFF.